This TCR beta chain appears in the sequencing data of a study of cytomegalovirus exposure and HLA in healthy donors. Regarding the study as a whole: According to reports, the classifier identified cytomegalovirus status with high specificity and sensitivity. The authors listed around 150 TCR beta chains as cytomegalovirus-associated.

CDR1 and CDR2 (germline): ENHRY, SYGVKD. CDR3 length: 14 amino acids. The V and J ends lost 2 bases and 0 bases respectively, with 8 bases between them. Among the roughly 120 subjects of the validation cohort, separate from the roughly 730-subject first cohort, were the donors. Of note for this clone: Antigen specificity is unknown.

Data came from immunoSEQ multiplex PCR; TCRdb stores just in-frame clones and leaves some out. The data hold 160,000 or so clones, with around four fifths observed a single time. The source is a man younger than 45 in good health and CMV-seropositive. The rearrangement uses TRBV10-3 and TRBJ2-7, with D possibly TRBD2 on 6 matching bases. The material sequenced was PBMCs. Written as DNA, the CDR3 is TGTGCCATCAGTGAGGAGGGACTCTCCTACGAGCAGTACTTC. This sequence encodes CAISEEGLSYEQYF.